The source of this TCR beta chain is a study of shared clonotypes between healthy human individuals. The ends were cut back, 4 bases at V and 1 base at J, with 7 bases in the middle. CDR1 is MNHNS and CDR2 is SASEGT in the germline V gene. The CDR3 has 14 residues. TCRdb keeps only in-frame clones here, not all; method: immunoSEQ multiplex PCR. The profile shows around 2.5 million clones, approximately 94% of them singletons. The receptor was isolated from a man aged 18 to 30 in good health. Some clones in this sample may be carry-over from other donors' samples. The rearrangement uses TRBV6-1 and TRBJ2-2, with D unresolved. Material: naive CD4+ T cells from PBMCs. This sample's subset: CD45RA+ positively selected. The CDR3 sequence: CASSVGKNTGELFF. As DNA, the CDR3 is TGTGCCAGCAGTGTAGGGAAGAACACCGGGGAGCTGTTTTTT.